A single sample is the source of the 30 T cell receptor beta chains below, sequenced in a study of identical twins. TCRdb re-analysed the 5' RACE reads in MiXCR, keeping a single row per CDR3 protein. Of around 670,000 distinct CDR3 sequences listed, 6.1% are singletons. Sample: naive T cells sorted from blood. The source is a man aged 18 to 30 in good health.

This clonotype was counted at least ten times. V is TRBV7-2 and J is TRBJ2-1; no clear D. The V end lost 1 base, the J end lost 9 bases, and 7 bases lay between the germline ends. This CDR3 is 12 amino acids long. From germline, CDR1 is SGHTA and CDR2 FQGNSA. The CDR3 DNA follows: TGTGCCAGCAGCTTAGTGTACGGTGAGCAGTTCTTC. This sequence encodes CASSLVYGEQFF.

The rearrangement links TRBV20-1 to TRBJ1-2; possibly TRBD1 for D (5 bases). The CDR3 contains 11 residues. The germline V and J ends were trimmed by 5 bases and 8 bases, with 12 bases remaining between them. The germline CDR1 and CDR2 sequences are DFQATT and SNEGSKA (reference sequence). The CDR3 DNA reads TGCAGTGCTCTTATAAGGGGAGGCTACACCTTC. Translation gives CSALIRGGYTF.

This clonotype came up many times. V usage is TRBV12-5 and J usage is TRBJ2-3; D is uncertain. V was pared by 3 bases and J by 6 bases, with 10 bases between. The CDR3 covers 13 residues. Germline CDR1 LGHNT, CDR2 FRNRAP. The CDR3 sequence: CASGFFAEDTQYF. As DNA, the CDR3 is TGTGCTAGTGGTTTTTTCGCGGAGGATACGCAGTATTTT. The variable domain in full, with the rest retrieved from reference TRBV12-5 and TRBJ2-3, is DARVTQTPRHKVTEMGQEVTMRCQPILGHNTVFWYRQTMMQGLELLAYFRNRAPLDDSGMPKDRFSAEMPDATLATLKIQPSEPRDSAVYFCASGFFAEDTQYFGPGTRLTVL.

This clonotype was counted between two and nine times. The chain has TRBV29-1 and TRBJ2-7, with 7 bases matching TRBD2. Germline V CDR1 and CDR2: SQVTM, ANQGSEA. The CDR3 is made up of 13 amino acids. Trimming at V came to 5 bases and at J to 5 bases, leaving 9 bases not matched to a gene. The CDR3 reads CSVRGRAFHEQYF. CDR3 coding DNA: TGCAGCGTTCGGGGGAGGGCCTTCCACGAGCAGTACTTC.

This clonotype was counted ten times or more. V and J are TRBV5-1 and TRBJ2-3, with TRBD2 as a possible D gene (5 bases). Trimming took off 4 bases at V and 4 bases at J, with 13 bases between the two ends. The germline CDR1 and CDR2 sequences are SGHRS and YFSETQ. The CDR3 sequence is 14 residues long. CDR3 coding DNA: TGCGCCAGCAGCGCAGAACTAGTTCCAGATACGCAGTATTTT. Its translation: CASSAELVPDTQYF. Combining the CDR3 with reference TRBV5-1 and TRBJ2-3 gives the whole variable domain KAGVTQTPRYLIKTRGQQVTLSCSPISGHRSVSWYQQTPGQGLQFLFEYFSETQRNKGNFPGRFSGRQFSNSRSEMNVSTLELGDSALYLCASSAELVPDTQYFGPGTRLTVL.

This clonotype appeared a few times. The chain links TRBV6-2 or TRBV6-3 to TRBJ2-7; D is unclear. Germline V lookup: CDR1 MNHEY, CDR2 SVGEGT. The CDR3 extends over 13 amino acids. Trimming stripped 2 bases from V and 7 bases from J, with 12 bases between. The CDR3 here is CASSYGLIGEQYF. CDR3 nucleotides: TGTGCCAGCAGTTACGGTCTTATCGGAGAGCAGTACTTC.

This clonotype was picked up a small number of times. This chain uses TRBV4-1 with TRBJ2-2; perhaps TRBD2 as D (5 bases). Germline-derived CDR1 and CDR2 are MGHRA and YSYEKL. This CDR3 comprises 18 residues. V dropped 1 base and J dropped 1 base, with 16 bases sitting between them. In DNA form, the CDR3 reads TGCGCCAGCAGCCAAGTTGGCGGGCTGCTTATGAACACCGGGGAGCTGTTTTTT. Translated: CASSQVGGLLMNTGELFF.

This clonotype was seen more than once but under ten times. The rearrangement joins TRBV9 to TRBJ2-3, with 8 bases aligning to TRBD1. CDR1 and CDR2 (germline): SGDLS, YYNGEE. The CDR3 sequence is 18 residues long. J lost 4 bases, V lost 3 bases, and 16 bases had no gene match. CDR3 sequence reads: CASSGNVVLGQGADTQYF. For the CDR3, the DNA is TGTGCCAGCAGCGGGAACGTAGTCCTCGGACAGGGAGCAGATACGCAGTATTTT.

This rearrangement joins TRBV6-4 to TRBJ1-4; D remains unclear. There are 13 residues in the CDR3. Germline CDR1 is MRHNA and CDR2 is SNTAGT. Between the trimmed V and J ends, which lost 3 bases and 10 bases, there was a span of 12 bases. The CDR3 coding sequence is TGTGCCAGCAGTGAAGAGGCGGGTGGAAAACTGTTTTTT. It is translated as CASSEEAGGKLFF.

This clonotype was counted at least ten times. J is TRBJ2-5 and V is TRBV12-3 or TRBV12-4; 9 positions agree with TRBD1. The ends lost 6 bases at V and 4 bases at J; junction bases unmatched: 6. This CDR3 has 14 amino acids. The CDR3 loop reads CASRIGQGLETQYF. CDR3 coding DNA: TGTGCCAGCAGGATAGGACAGGGGTTAGAGACCCAGTACTTC.

Note on this clonotype: A read error may be the cause here, since a much bigger clone is one base away. V gene TRBV20-1 combines with J gene TRBJ2-2, with 8 bases fitting TRBD2. CDR3 size: 17 residues. Germline V gene sequence: CDR1 DFQATT, CDR2 SNEGSKA (reference sequence). The V and J ends lost 4 bases and 7 bases, in that order; junction bases with no gene match: 17. The CDR3 here is CSAKEVTGGPFNGELFF. The CDR3 DNA sequence: TGCAGTGCTAAAGAGGTTACGGGAGGGCCATTTAACGGGGAGCTGTTTTTT.

This clonotype was found a few times. The chain recombines TRBV11-2 with TRBJ2-2; 13 bases map to TRBD2. V was clipped by 5 bases and J by 1 base; unmatched bases: 1. Per germline, CDR1 SGHAT and CDR2 FQNNGV. The CDR3 has 16 amino acids. Here the CDR3 DNA reads TGTGCCAGCAGCACTAGCGGGAGGGGGAACACCGGGGAGCTGTTTTTT. Its protein is CASSTSGRGNTGELFF.

Ten or more counts support this clonotype. CDR3 DNA sequence: TGTGCCAGCGGGGACCGAAAATGGGGTGGCTACACCTTC. It codes for CASGDRKWGGYTF. V gene TRBV6-6 combines with J gene TRBJ1-2; D perhaps matches TRBD1 (5 bases). V was pared by 8 bases and J by 7 bases, with 17 bases between. The CDR3 consists of 13 residues. Per germline, CDR1 MNHNY and CDR2 SVGAGI (reference sequence).

This clonotype was picked up many times. The V and J genes are TRBV12-3 or TRBV12-4 and TRBJ2-3; 10 nucleotides align to TRBD2. The junction had 0 bases not matched to a gene; V was cut back by 3 bases and J by 0 bases. There are 15 residues in the CDR3. This CDR3 reads CASSLTSGSTDTQYF. CDR3 nucleotide sequence: TGTGCCAGCAGTTTGACTAGCGGGAGCACAGATACGCAGTATTTT.

This clonotype was picked up many times. This sequence joins TRBV6-5 and TRBJ1-2; D unclear. Between the trimmed V and J ends, which lost 2 bases and 8 bases, there was a span of 12 bases. Germline values: CDR1 MNHEY, CDR2 SVGAGI. This CDR3 comprises 13 residues. In DNA form, the CDR3 reads TGTGCCAGCAGTTACGGCGGAATGTGGGGCTACACCTTC. It is translated as CASSYGGMWGYTF.

V gene TRBV3-1 combines with J gene TRBJ1-5; no firm D call. CDR3 length: 13 residues. Trimming stripped 0 bases from V and 6 bases from J, with 6 bases between. CDR1 is LGHDT, CDR2 YNNKEL, per germline (reference sequence). Here the CDR3 reads CASSQDGRQPQHF. CDR3 in DNA: TGTGCCAGCAGCCAAGATGGTCGTCAGCCCCAGCATTTT.

In its sample, this clonotype was seen many times. CDR3 region: CASSEGVNGYNEQFF. CDR3 coding DNA: TGTGCCAGCAGTGAGGGGGTAAACGGGTACAATGAGCAGTTCTTC. The J gene is TRBJ2-1, the V gene TRBV6-1; D is tentatively TRBD1 or TRBD2 (5 bases each). V was shortened by 3 bases and J by 4 bases, with 13 bases between the two germline ends. There are 15 residues in the CDR3. CDR1 and CDR2 (germline): MNHNS, SASEGT.

This clonotype was counted many times. The V gene is TRBV12-3 or TRBV12-4, the J gene TRBJ1-1, with TRBD1 matching over 11 bases. V was clipped by 6 bases and J by 5 bases; unmatched bases: 5. The CDR3 sequence is 14 residues long. This CDR3 reads CASRDRGLQTEAFF. CDR3 in DNA: TGTGCCAGCAGGGACAGGGGGCTACAGACTGAAGCTTTCTTT.

This clonotype was seen ten or more times. This sequence joins TRBV4-3 and TRBJ1-4; D unresolved. CDR1 LGHNA and CDR2 YSLEER come from the germline V gene. The V end lost 4 bases, the J end lost 0 bases, and 12 bases lay between the germline ends. CDR3 length: 16 residues. CDR3 protein: CASSRSHSATNEKLFF. The CDR3 DNA follows: TGCGCCAGCAGCCGGTCCCACAGTGCAACTAATGAAAAACTGTTTTTT.

This clonotype was observed a handful of times. V gene TRBV20-1 combines with J gene TRBJ1-2; the D gene is possibly TRBD1 (5 bases). The germline gives CDR1 DFQATT, CDR2 SNEGSKA (reference sequence). Trimming cost V 7 bases and J 2 bases, with 14 bases left between them. The CDR3 loop spans 13 amino acids. The CDR3 reads CSVLGVGNYGYTF. The CDR3 bases are TGCAGTGTATTAGGGGTGGGGAACTATGGCTACACCTTC.

In regard to this clonotype: This may stem from a read error, because a much larger clone lies one nucleotide away. This chain links TRBV12-3 or TRBV12-4 with TRBJ2-3, with D unclear. V lost 7 bases and J lost 5, with 19 bases in between. There are 15 residues in the CDR3. The CDR3 sequence is CASIPPLPGGDTQYF. In nucleotides, the CDR3 is TGTGCCAGCATTCCGCCCCTTCCAGGTGGAGATACGCAGTATTTT.

This clonotype was counted a few times. This sequence joins TRBV5-1 and TRBJ2-7; the D is unclear. The CDR3 loop spans 13 amino acids. Trimming removed 5 bases from V and 0 bases from J, with 9 bases in between. Looked up from germline, CDR1 is SGHRS and CDR2 is YFSETQ. The CDR3 loop reads CASSAWSSYEQYF. CDR3 bases: TGCGCCAGCAGTGCGTGGAGCTCCTACGAGCAGTACTTC.

There are many counts of this clonotype. The chain is built from TRBV29-1 and TRBJ2-5, with a possible D match to TRBD2 (5 bases). CDR3 length: 16 amino acids. In germline, CDR1 is SQVTM, CDR2 ANQGSEA. Trimming took off 4 bases at V and 0 bases at J, with 18 bases between the two ends. CDR3 protein: CSVADPRTGNQETQYF. The CDR3 DNA is TGCAGCGTTGCCGACCCCCGAACCGGGAACCAAGAGACCCAGTACTTC.

This clonotype has ten or more counts. The chain carries TRBV5-1 and TRBJ1-4; 9 bases agree with TRBD1. Germline V gene lookup returns CDR1 SGHRS and CDR2 YFSETQ. The CDR3 is 14 residues long. The J segment lost 7 bases and the V segment lost 3 bases, leaving 4 bases of the junction unmatched. For the CDR3, the DNA is TGCGCCAGCAGCTGGACAGGGGCGGGTGAAAAACTGTTTTTT. As protein: CASSWTGAGEKLFF.

V and J are TRBV18 and TRBJ2-3; 7 bases fit TRBD2. The CDR3 is 13 residues long. Losses at the gene ends were 6 bases for V and 4 bases for J; bases not matched to a gene: 4. The V gene's germline CDR1 is KGHSH and CDR2 LQKENI. CDR3 in amino acids: CASSGDYPDTQYF. The CDR3 DNA follows: TGTGCCAGCTCTGGGGACTACCCAGATACGCAGTATTTT.

This clonotype was recorded many times. The chain is built from TRBV6-8 and TRBJ2-7; maybe TRBD2 (6 bases). Germline CDR1 and CDR2: MNHGY and SAAAGT. The CDR3 is 11 amino acids. Trimming stripped 7 bases from V and 3 bases from J, with 7 bases between. CDR3 sequence reads: CASTSDYEQYV. The CDR3 coding sequence is TGTGCCAGCACTAGCGACTACGAGCAGTACGTC.

This clonotype showed up many times. The chain joins TRBV27 to TRBJ2-3, with D possibly being TRBD2 (6 bases). Germline-derived CDR1 and CDR2 are MNHEY and SMNVEV (reference sequence). The V gene lost 11 bases and the J gene lost 10 bases, with 19 bases spanning the gap. The CDR3 is made up of 12 amino acids. CDR3 DNA: TGTGCCGGCCGAAACGGGAGCCCAGCGCAGTATTTT. Residues: CAGRNGSPAQYF.

This clonotype has a count of ten or more. The rearrangement uses TRBV12-3 or TRBV12-4 and TRBJ1-1; no clear D gene. V gave up 5 bases and J gave up 4 bases, with 11 bases separating them. This CDR3 has 13 residues. The CDR3 loop reads CASSQIVSTEAFF. The CDR3 DNA reads TGTGCCAGCAGTCAAATCGTGAGCACTGAAGCTTTCTTT.

This clonotype was observed at least ten times. J is TRBJ1-2 and V is TRBV12-3 or TRBV12-4; D is unclear. This CDR3 has 10 residues. The ends were cut back, 5 bases at V and 5 bases at J, with 3 bases in the middle. CDR3 in DNA: TGTGCCAGCAGTCGTTATGGCTACACCTTC. Its translation is CASSRYGYTF.

This clonotype was counted many times. The chain carries TRBV5-1 and TRBJ2-7; 7 nucleotides match TRBD2. Germline values: CDR1 SGHRS, CDR2 YFSETQ. Losses at the gene ends were 4 bases for V and 4 bases for J; bases not matched to a gene: 11. CDR3 length: 15 residues. In nucleotides, the CDR3 is TGCGCCAGCAGCCGGATGGGGGAGGGCCATTACGAGCAGTACTTC. It yields the protein CASSRMGEGHYEQYF. The complete variable domain, with remaining parts taken from reference TRBV5-1 and TRBJ2-7, reads KAGVTQTPRYLIKTRGQQVTLSCSPISGHRSVSWYQQTPGQGLQFLFEYFSETQRNKGNFPGRFSGRQFSNSRSEMNVSTLELGDSALYLCASSRMGEGHYEQYFGPGTRLTVT.